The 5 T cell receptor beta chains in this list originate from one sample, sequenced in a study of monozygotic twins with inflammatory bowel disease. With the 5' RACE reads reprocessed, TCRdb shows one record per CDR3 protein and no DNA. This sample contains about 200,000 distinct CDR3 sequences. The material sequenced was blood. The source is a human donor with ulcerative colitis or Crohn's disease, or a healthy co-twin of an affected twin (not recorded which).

CDR3 region: CASSSSVRDRNTGELFF. The chain employs TRBV7-9 and TRBJ2-2; the D gene TCRdb calls, TRBD1, cannot be checked with no DNA. The CDR3 sequence is 17 residues long. Germline V gene data show CDR1 as SEHNR and CDR2 as FQNEAQ (reference sequence).

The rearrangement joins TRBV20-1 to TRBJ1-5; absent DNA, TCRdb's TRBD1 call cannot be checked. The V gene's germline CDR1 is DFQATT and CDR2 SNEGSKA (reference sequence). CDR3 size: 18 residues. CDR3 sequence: CSAKTSDRGRVGNQPQHF.

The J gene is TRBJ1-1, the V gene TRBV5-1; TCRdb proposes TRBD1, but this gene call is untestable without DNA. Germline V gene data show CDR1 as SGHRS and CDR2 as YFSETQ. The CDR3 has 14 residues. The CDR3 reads CASSLEDARTEAFF.

The CDR3 reads CASSAGRGTNTEAFF. The chain employs TRBV5-1 and TRBJ1-1; TCRdb proposes TRBD1, but this gene call is untestable without DNA. The germline CDR1 and CDR2 sequences are SGHRS and YFSETQ. The CDR3 contains 15 residues.

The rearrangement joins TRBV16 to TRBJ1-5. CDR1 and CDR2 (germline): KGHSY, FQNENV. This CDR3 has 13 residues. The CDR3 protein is CASTVSSNQPQHF.